The rows below give T cell receptor beta chains drawn from one sample of a study of liver allograft versus peripheral blood T cells. MiXCR was run by TCRdb on the reads, yielding one entry per CDR3 protein. The repertoire holds about 3,700 distinct CDR3 sequences, with roughly 15% as singletons. These receptors came from a human patient who had a liver transplant. Some of these T cells may belong to the graft donor. The CDR3 runs from the conserved cysteine through the conserved F or W. A D gene is named only where the DNA matches it firmly. Only part of the rows carry a size: once, few, many, or a class if the clone is expanded.

clone_size: medium-sized; d_call: TRBD1; j_call: TRBJ2-7; v_call: TRBV24-1; cdr3_aa: CATSDSGTGIYEQYF; cdr3_nt: TGTGCCACCAGTGATTCCGGGACAGGGATCTACGAGCAGTACTTC
clone_size: medium-sized; d_call: NA; j_call: TRBJ2-7; v_call: TRBV18; cdr3_aa: CASSPSPLGTGFYEQYF; cdr3_nt: TGTGCCAGCTCACCCTCCCCCCTAGGAACTGGGTTCTACGAGCAGTACTTC
clone_size: medium-sized; d_call: TRBD2; j_call: TRBJ2-1; v_call: TRBV12-3/TRBV12-4; cdr3_aa: CASSFAGLADNEQFF; cdr3_nt: TGTGCCAGCAGTTTTGCCGGACTAGCGGATAATGAGCAGTTCTTC
clone_size: medium-sized; d_call: NA; j_call: TRBJ2-7; v_call: TRBV20-1; cdr3_aa: CSAVRYEQYF; cdr3_nt: TGCAGTGCTGTGAGGTACGAGCAGTACTTC
clone_size: medium-sized; d_call: TRBD1; j_call: TRBJ2-7; v_call: TRBV27; cdr3_aa: CASSSGQGLRQYF; cdr3_nt: TGTGCCAGCAGTTCGGGACAGGGTCTCAGACAGTACTTC
clone_size: medium-sized; d_call: NA; j_call: TRBJ1-4; v_call: TRBV18; cdr3_aa: CASSPRQLDEKLFF; cdr3_nt: TGTGCCAGCTCACCGCGACAGCTTGACGAAAAACTGTTTTTT
clone_size: large; d_call: TRBD1; j_call: TRBJ1-4; v_call: TRBV6-6; cdr3_aa: CASSSGGAGNEKLFF; cdr3_nt: TGTGCCAGCAGCTCAGGGGGCGCGGGCAATGAAAAACTGTTTTTT
clone_size: medium-sized; d_call: TRBD1; j_call: TRBJ1-5; v_call: TRBV24-1; cdr3_aa: CATIYFRDRGSGCNQPQHF; cdr3_nt: TGTGCCACCATCTACTTCCGGGACAGGGGTTCCGGGTGCAATCAGCCCCAGCATTTT
clone_size: medium-sized; d_call: NA; j_call: TRBJ1-2; v_call: TRBV6-2/TRBV6-3; cdr3_aa: CASSYSSTGYGYTF; cdr3_nt: TGTGCCAGCAGTTACTCTAGCACAGGGTATGGCTACACCTTC
clone_size: NA; d_call: TRBD2; j_call: TRBJ2-3; v_call: TRBV6-5; cdr3_aa: CASSQPGTSSRHF; cdr3_nt: TGTGCCAGCAGTCAGCCCGGGACTAGCTCCCGGCATTTT
clone_size: NA; d_call: TRBD1; j_call: TRBJ2-7; v_call: TRBV20-1; cdr3_aa: CSAVRDRLYYEQYF; cdr3_nt: TGCAGTGCTGTCCGGGACAGGCTTTACTACGAGCAGTACTTC
clone_size: many; d_call: NA; j_call: TRBJ1-2; v_call: TRBV5-1; cdr3_aa: CASRTSRGSLLSNYGYTF; cdr3_nt: TGCGCCAGCCGCACCTCCCGAGGCAGTCTTCTTTCTAACTATGGCTACACCTTC
clone_size: medium-sized; d_call: TRBD2; j_call: TRBJ2-1; v_call: TRBV27; cdr3_aa: CASGRLAGGNEQFF; cdr3_nt: TGTGCCAGCGGCCGACTAGCGGGGGGGAATGAGCAGTTCTTC
clone_size: few; d_call: NA; j_call: TRBJ2-5; v_call: TRBV20-1; cdr3_aa: CSALGEETQYF; cdr3_nt: TGCAGTGCCCTAGGGGAAGAGACCCAGTACTTC
clone_size: medium-sized; d_call: NA; j_call: TRBJ1-4; v_call: TRBV7-2; cdr3_aa: CASSLAGAPNEKLFF; cdr3_nt: TGTGCCAGCAGCTTAGCAGGGGCCCCTAATGAAAAACTGTTTTTT
clone_size: many; d_call: TRBD2; j_call: TRBJ2-1; v_call: TRBV20-1; cdr3_aa: CSAIGTSGMSDEQFF; cdr3_nt: TGCAGTGCGATCGGGACTAGCGGCATGAGCGATGAGCAGTTCTTC
clone_size: medium-sized; d_call: NA; j_call: TRBJ1-4; v_call: TRBV6-1; cdr3_aa: CASIQAATTNEKLFF; cdr3_nt: TGTGCCAGTATCCAGGCGGCGACAACTAATGAAAAACTGTTTTTT
clone_size: medium-sized; d_call: TRBD1; j_call: TRBJ2-2; v_call: TRBV19; cdr3_aa: CASSFQFDRGRLLFF; cdr3_nt: TGTGCCAGTAGTTTCCAATTCGACAGGGGGCGGCTGCTGTTTTTT
clone_size: medium-sized; d_call: TRBD1; j_call: TRBJ1-2; v_call: TRBV5-4; cdr3_aa: CASSPGTGRVGGYTF; cdr3_nt: TGTGCCAGCAGCCCCGGGACAGGTCGCGTCGGTGGCTACACCTTC
clone_size: medium-sized; d_call: NA; j_call: TRBJ1-3; v_call: TRBV28; cdr3_aa: CASSPDSSGNTIYF; cdr3_nt: TGTGCCAGCAGTCCTGACAGCTCTGGAAACACCATATATTTT
clone_size: medium-sized; d_call: NA; j_call: TRBJ1-5; v_call: TRBV28; cdr3_aa: CASSLIGNQPQHF; cdr3_nt: TGTGCCAGCAGTTTAATCGGGAATCAGCCCCAGCATTTT
clone_size: medium-sized; d_call: NA; j_call: TRBJ1-1; v_call: TRBV6-1; cdr3_aa: CASRSTAGWMNTEAFF; cdr3_nt: TGTGCCAGCAGGTCAACGGCCGGGTGGATGAACACTGAAGCTTTCTTT
clone_size: medium-sized; d_call: TRBD1; j_call: TRBJ1-6; v_call: TRBV6-5; cdr3_aa: CASSQGESPLHF; cdr3_nt: TGTGCCAGCAGCCAGGGGGAATCACCCCTCCACTTT
clone_size: medium-sized; d_call: NA; j_call: TRBJ2-7; v_call: TRBV6-2/TRBV6-3; cdr3_aa: CASSRGQFYEQYF; cdr3_nt: TGTGCCAGCAGCCGAGGACAGTTCTACGAGCAGTACTTC
clone_size: medium-sized; d_call: TRBD2; j_call: TRBJ2-5; v_call: TRBV28; cdr3_aa: CASSYGLAGSFNQYF; cdr3_nt: TGTGCCAGCAGTTACGGACTAGCGGGGAGTTTTAACCAGTACTTC
clone_size: few; d_call: NA; j_call: TRBJ2-5; v_call: TRBV28; cdr3_aa: CASSLAGAGETQYF; cdr3_nt: TGTGCCAGCAGTCTGGCAGGGGCGGGCGAGACCCAGTACTTC
clone_size: NA; d_call: TRBD2; j_call: TRBJ2-7; v_call: TRBV5-1; cdr3_aa: CASSGLREGPDEQYF; cdr3_nt: TGCGCCAGCAGCGGGTTGCGGGAGGGCCCAGACGAGCAGTACTTC
clone_size: medium-sized; d_call: NA; j_call: TRBJ2-7; v_call: TRBV18; cdr3_aa: CASSPGSPTYEQYF; cdr3_nt: TGTGCCAGCTCACCCGGGTCGCCTACCTACGAGCAGTACTTC
clone_size: NA; d_call: TRBD2; j_call: TRBJ2-2; v_call: TRBV6-1; cdr3_aa: CASRSGGGGGELFF; cdr3_nt: TGTGCCAGCAGGTCGGGGGGGGGCGGCGGGGAGCTGTTTTTT
clone_size: large; d_call: TRBD1; j_call: TRBJ1-5; v_call: TRBV10-3; cdr3_aa: CAISLDREDQPQHF; cdr3_nt: TGTGCCATCAGTTTGGACAGGGAGGACCAGCCCCAGCATTTT
clone_size: medium-sized; d_call: NA; j_call: TRBJ1-1; v_call: TRBV19; cdr3_aa: CASSSKRGTEAFF; cdr3_nt: TGTGCCAGTAGTAGTAAGAGGGGCACTGAAGCTTTCTTT
clone_size: NA; d_call: TRBD2; j_call: TRBJ2-3; v_call: TRBV7-2; cdr3_aa: CASSLTPSGSTDTQYF; cdr3_nt: TGTGCCAGCAGCTTAACCCCTAGCGGGAGCACAGATACGCAGTATTTT
clone_size: medium-sized; d_call: NA; j_call: TRBJ2-7; v_call: TRBV18; cdr3_aa: CASSPRPHEQYF; cdr3_nt: TGTGCCAGCTCACCACGCCCTCACGAGCAGTACTTC
clone_size: few; d_call: TRBD2; j_call: TRBJ2-7; v_call: TRBV20-1; cdr3_aa: CSAFPASGGYSYEQYF; cdr3_nt: TGCAGTGCCTTCCCGGCTAGCGGGGGGTATTCCTACGAGCAGTACTTC
clone_size: medium-sized; d_call: TRBD1; j_call: TRBJ2-5; v_call: TRBV27; cdr3_aa: CASSFQGARLETQYF; cdr3_nt: TGTGCCAGCAGTTTCCAGGGGGCCCGACTAGAGACCCAGTACTTC
clone_size: NA; d_call: TRBD1; j_call: TRBJ1-1; v_call: TRBV19; cdr3_aa: CASIDRAQNTEAFF; cdr3_nt: TGTGCCAGTATAGACAGGGCGCAGAACACTGAGGCTTTCTTT
clone_size: many; d_call: NA; j_call: TRBJ2-7; v_call: TRBV6-5; cdr3_aa: CASSYSGRGTYEQYF; cdr3_nt: TGTGCCAGCAGTTACTCGGGCAGGGGCACTTACGAGCAGTACTTC
clone_size: medium-sized; d_call: NA; j_call: TRBJ2-7; v_call: TRBV6-2/TRBV6-3; cdr3_aa: CASSYCRDECEQYF; cdr3_nt: TGTGCCAGCAGTTACTGCAGGGATGAATGCGAGCAGTACTTC
clone_size: medium-sized; d_call: NA; j_call: TRBJ1-5; v_call: TRBV6-1; cdr3_aa: CASRRAGYSNQPQHF; cdr3_nt: TGTGCCAGCAGGCGAGCAGGGTATAGCAATCAGCCCCAGCATTTT
clone_size: few; d_call: NA; j_call: TRBJ1-5; v_call: TRBV7-2; cdr3_aa: CASSFSSNQPQHF; cdr3_nt: TGTGCCAGCAGCTTCAGTAGCAATCAGCCCCAGCATTTT
clone_size: medium-sized; d_call: TRBD1; j_call: TRBJ1-5; v_call: TRBV19; cdr3_aa: CASSRQGGNQPQHF; cdr3_nt: TGTGCCAGTAGTCGACAGGGTGGGAATCAGCCCCAGCATTTT
clone_size: few; d_call: NA; j_call: TRBJ2-7; v_call: TRBV28; cdr3_aa: CASSLGYGQIYEQYF; cdr3_nt: TGTGCCAGCAGTTTGGGATACGGACAGATCTACGAGCAGTACTTC